The 9 T cell receptor beta chains listed next were all sequenced from one sample in a study of blood T cell repertoires in COVID-19 (dated by TCRdb to between 2020 and 2021). The library was made by the immunoSEQ multiplex PCR assay. This is the immuneACCESS table as TCRdb keeps it, with only in-frame sequences that have V and J called. A part of the clones is gone; compared with another copy, unresolved V genes explain less than half, and the rest is unexplained. Recorded for this sample are 300,000 to 400,000 clones; around 90% of them occurred a single time. Roughly 2.9% of the sample rests with the top ten. Sequenced: peripheral blood. These receptor sequences come from a woman in her 30s with COVID-19, enrolled during active disease.

The chain carries TRBV6-1 and TRBJ1-5; TRBD1 aligns across 7 bases. The CDR3 is 16 amino acids. With 2 bases clipped from V and 4 bases from J, the junction kept 8 bases outside the gene matches. Per germline, CDR1 MNHNS and CDR2 SASEGT. CDR3 sequence reads: CASSEYRGLGNQPQHF. The CDR3 coding sequence is TGTGCCAGCAGTGAATATAGGGGGCTAGGGAATCAGCCCCAGCATTTT.

This clone was counted a few times. The V gene is TRBV7-3, the J gene TRBJ2-1; 10 bases line up with TRBD2. This CDR3 has 15 residues. The germline V gene has CDR1 SGHTA and CDR2 FQGTGA. V lost 5 bases, J lost 2 bases, and 3 bases stayed unmatched. CDR3 DNA: TGTGCCAGCAGCCCCGGGACTAGCGCCTACAATGAGCAGTTCTTC. It codes for CASSPGTSAYNEQFF. Based on the CDR3 plus reference TRBV7-3 and TRBJ2-1, the full variable domain is GAGVSQTPSNKVTEKGKYVELRCDPISGHTALYWYRQSLGQGPEFLIYFQGTGAADDSGLPNDRFFAVRPEGSVSTLKIQRTERGDSAVYLCASSPGTSAYNEQFFGPGTRLTVL.

This clone appeared once. The chain is built from TRBV11-2 and TRBJ2-5; 9 positions agree with TRBD2. Germline values: CDR1 SGHAT, CDR2 FQNNGV. This CDR3 is 17 amino acids long. V shed 5 bases and J 0 bases; nucleotides not matched to a gene: 10. CDR3 DNA sequence: TGTGCCAGCAGCCCGCGGTGGGCTAGCGGGAACCAAGAGACCCAGTACTTC. This encodes CASSPRWASGNQETQYF.

This chain uses TRBV6-5 with TRBJ1-1; 7 nucleotides line up with TRBD1. The CDR3 runs 13 residues. V dropped 4 bases and J dropped 5; count of bases not matched to a gene: 4. CDR1 and CDR2 (germline): MNHEY, SVGAGI. This CDR3 reads CASSLYRGTEAFF. Written as DNA, the CDR3 is TGTGCCAGCAGTTTATACAGGGGAACTGAAGCTTTCTTT.

Here the CDR3 DNA reads TGTGCCAGCAGCTCCGGGACAGGGGGCGGAAACACCATATATTTT. Translated, it gives CASSSGTGGGNTIYF. The chain uses TRBV5-5 and TRBJ1-3; TRBD1 aligns across 12 bases. The germline CDR1 and CDR2 sequences are SGHKS and YYEKEE (reference sequence). V shed 3 bases, J shed 4 bases, and the junction held 2 bases outside the gene matches. This CDR3 has 15 residues.

The V and J genes are TRBV7-9 and TRBJ1-1, with TRBD1 matching 8 bases. CDR3 size: 15 residues. V lost 5 bases to trimming and J lost 4 bases; unmatched junction nucleotides: 9. Looked up from germline, CDR1 is SEHNR and CDR2 is FQNEAQ (reference sequence). The CDR3 loop is CASSDKTGGSTEAFF. DNA for the CDR3: TGTGCCAGCAGCGACAAAACAGGGGGGAGCACTGAAGCTTTCTTT. The full variable domain, completed using reference TRBV7-9 and TRBJ1-1, is DTGVSQNPRHKITKRGQNVTFRCDPISEHNRLYWYRQTLGQGPEFLTYFQNEAQLEKSRLLSDRFSAERPKGSFSTLEIQRTEQGDSAMYLCASSDKTGGSTEAFFGQGTRLTVV.

This chain uses TRBV7-9 with TRBJ2-3; TRBD2 aligns across 14 bases. The CDR3 loop spans 17 amino acids. Germline CDR1 is SEHNR and CDR2 is FQNEAQ (reference sequence). The trim removed 5 bases at V and 5 bases at J, leaving 9 bases unmatched. The CDR3 reads CASSPGLAGVTGDTQYF. The CDR3 bases are TGTGCCAGCAGCCCGGGACTAGCGGGAGTAACAGGAGATACGCAGTATTTT. The full variable domain, its missing parts supplied by reference TRBV7-9 and TRBJ2-3, is DTGVSQNPRHKITKRGQNVTFRCDPISEHNRLYWYRQTLGQGPEFLTYFQNEAQLEKSRLLSDRFSAERPKGSFSTLEIQRTEQGDSAMYLCASSPGLAGVTGDTQYFGPGTRLTVL.

V is TRBV15 and J is TRBJ1-4; a possible D gene is TRBD1 (5 bases). The CDR3 runs 15 residues. Trimming stripped 3 bases from V and 4 bases from J, with 12 bases between. CDR1 LNHNV and CDR2 YYDKDF come from the germline V gene (reference sequence). CDR3 DNA: TGTGCCACCAGCAGGGCGACAGCGGGTAATGAAAAACTGTTTTTT. Its protein is CATSRATAGNEKLFF.

This rearrangement joins TRBV30 to TRBJ1-5; D is unclear. V was pared by 2 bases and J by 4 bases, with 12 bases between. This CDR3 has 14 amino acids. Germline-derived CDR1 and CDR2 are GTSNPN and SVGIG (reference sequence). The DNA of the CDR3 is TGTGCCTGGAGTTCTCGGGTTACTAATCAGCCCCAGCATTTT. Encoded protein: CAWSSRVTNQPQHF.